Listed below are T cell receptor beta chains from one sample, sequenced in a study of blood T cell repertoires in COVID-19. Repertoires were generated with immunoSEQ multiplex PCR, while TCRdb's copy carries only in-frame clones and drops some. The sample has roughly 80,000 clones, about four fifths seen once; the top ten hold less than 25%. Sequenced sample: peripheral blood. The receptors shown here come from a human donor in a cohort sampled during active COVID-19. Both conserved end residues are trimmed from each CDR3.

J gene | V gene | CDR3 protein
TRBJ1-3 | TRBV7-8 | ASSAGRQGSGNTIY
TRBJ1-4 | TRBV5-1 | ASSLRPYTDNEKLF
TRBJ1-5 | TRBV6-5 | ASRRDREGNQPQH
TRBJ2-3 | TRBV18 | ASSPRDSYTDTQY
TRBJ1-3 | TRBV12-3/TRBV12-4 | ASGGAGNTIY
TRBJ2-2 | TRBV12-5 | ASGFTGQTNTGELF
TRBJ1-2 | TRBV6-2/TRBV6-3 | ASSTPGQGGGYT
TRBJ1-5 | TRBV2 | ASTERGRTQPQH
TRBJ2-5 | TRBV28 | ASSLHGTGQETQY
TRBJ2-3 | TRBV5-4 | ASSFGLAGGPSTDTQY
TRBJ1-5 | TRBV19 | ASSGGAGQPQH
TRBJ1-6 | TRBV4-1 | ASSQDRGDRVSPLH
TRBJ2-1 | TRBV30 | AWLSILSPADEQF
TRBJ2-3 | TRBV6-5 | ASKGQIVDTQY
TRBJ2-7 | TRBV18 | ASSPDSGSVYEQY
TRBJ1-1 | TRBV2 | ASSEPDINTEAF
TRBJ1-4 | TRBV7-9 | ASSSGELSEKLF
TRBJ2-7 | TRBV7-2 | ASSPTSGASYEQY
TRBJ1-2 | TRBV7-6 | ASSLGASSYGYT
TRBJ2-7 | TRBV7-9 | ASSFAQGSAYEQY
TRBJ1-1 | TRBV3-1/TRBV3-2 | ASSRQVNTEAF
TRBJ2-2 | TRBV5-1 | ASSRSGGANTGELF
TRBJ1-5 | TRBV19 | ASSREGRNQPQH
TRBJ2-1 | TRBV28 | ASSFGAYKSGQF
TRBJ2-3 | TRBV2 | ASSGDSLFTDTQY
TRBJ1-1 | TRBV6-5 | ASRPTGNTEAF
TRBJ2-7 | TRBV15 | ATSQDFYEQY
TRBJ1-5 | TRBV2 | ASSAQGSGNQPQH
TRBJ1-5 | TRBV28 | ASSPGTDSNQPQH
TRBJ2-7 | TRBV27 | ATFDSRYEQY
TRBJ2-7 | TRBV4-2 | ASSQAAGQGGTYEQY
TRBJ1-4 | TRBV6-1 | ASSETRDRGREKLF
TRBJ2-5 | TRBV7-9 | ASSLARTSGVTKETQY
TRBJ1-2 | TRBV4-2 | ASSQVPLDGYT
TRBJ2-7 | TRBV21-1 | ASSKLGGSSYEQY
TRBJ2-6 | TRBV3-1/TRBV3-2 | ASSVWWGTGANVLT
TRBJ2-1 | TRBV19 | ASSFGTLSYNEQF
TRBJ2-5 | TRBV3-1/TRBV3-2 | ASSQEQGPTEGTQY
TRBJ1-5 | TRBV30 | AWSRGQGGQPQH
TRBJ2-4 | TRBV21-1 | ASRDRALLFKNIQY
TRBJ1-3 | TRBV7-3 | ASSLNAYSGGNTIY
TRBJ2-1 | TRBV29-1 | SVPAAGLSGGLGDYNEQF
TRBJ2-5 | TRBV10-3 | AISVGTQETQY
TRBJ1-3 | TRBV6-5 | ASSYSDARPADTIY
TRBJ2-1 | TRBV29-1 | SVVGAGHPTEQF
TRBJ1-1 | TRBV4-2 | ASSHHTGFTEAF
TRBJ1-5 | TRBV28 | ASSLPRTGEPQH
TRBJ2-1 | TRBV11-2 | ASRKGASYNEQF